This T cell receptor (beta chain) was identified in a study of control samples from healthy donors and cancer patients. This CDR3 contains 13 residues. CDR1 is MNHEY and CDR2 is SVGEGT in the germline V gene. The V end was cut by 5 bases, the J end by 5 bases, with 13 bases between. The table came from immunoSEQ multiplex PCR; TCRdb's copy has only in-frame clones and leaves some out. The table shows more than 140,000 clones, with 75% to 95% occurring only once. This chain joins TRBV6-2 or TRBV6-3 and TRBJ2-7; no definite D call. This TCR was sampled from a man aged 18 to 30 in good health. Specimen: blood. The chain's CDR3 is CASSPDGSHEQYF. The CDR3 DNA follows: TGTGCCAGCAGTCCGGACGGGTCCCACGAGCAGTACTTC.